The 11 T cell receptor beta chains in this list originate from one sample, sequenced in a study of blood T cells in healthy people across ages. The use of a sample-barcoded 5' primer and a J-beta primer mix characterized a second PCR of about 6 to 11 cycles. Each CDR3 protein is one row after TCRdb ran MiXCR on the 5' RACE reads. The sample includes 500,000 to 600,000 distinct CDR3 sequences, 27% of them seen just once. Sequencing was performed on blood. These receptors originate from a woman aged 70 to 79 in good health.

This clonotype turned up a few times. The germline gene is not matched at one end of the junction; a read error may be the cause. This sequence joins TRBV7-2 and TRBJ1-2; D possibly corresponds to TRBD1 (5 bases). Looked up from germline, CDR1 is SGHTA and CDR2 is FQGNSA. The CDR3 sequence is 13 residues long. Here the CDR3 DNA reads TGTGCCGGCAGCTTGGGGGGGGTCTATGGCTACACCTTC. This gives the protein CAGSLGGVYGYTF.

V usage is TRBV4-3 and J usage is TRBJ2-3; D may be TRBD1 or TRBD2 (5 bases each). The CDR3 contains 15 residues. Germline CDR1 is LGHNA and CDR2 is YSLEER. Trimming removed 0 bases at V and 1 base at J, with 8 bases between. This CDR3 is CASSQDRGRTDTQYF. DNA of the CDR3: TGCGCCAGCAGCCAAGACCGGGGCCGCACAGATACGCAGTATTTT.

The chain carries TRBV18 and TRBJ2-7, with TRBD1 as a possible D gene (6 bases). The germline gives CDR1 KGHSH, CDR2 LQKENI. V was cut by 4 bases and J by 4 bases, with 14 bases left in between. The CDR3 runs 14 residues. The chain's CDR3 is CASSQGTGIYEQYF. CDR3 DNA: TGTGCCAGCTCACAAGGCACAGGGATTTACGAGCAGTACTTC.

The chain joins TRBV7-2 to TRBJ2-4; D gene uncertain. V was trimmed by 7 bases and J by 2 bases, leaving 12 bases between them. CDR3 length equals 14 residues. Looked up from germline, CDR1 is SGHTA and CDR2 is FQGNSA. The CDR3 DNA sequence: TGTGCCAGCAACCTTGACCCCACCAAAAACATTCAGTACTTC. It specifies CASNLDPTKNIQYF.

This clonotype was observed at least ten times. The CDR3 reads CASSEARSSGGELFF. The CDR3 region has the DNA TGTGCCAGCAGTGAAGCAAGATCGAGTGGCGGGGAGCTGTTTTTT. V gene TRBV2 combines with J gene TRBJ2-2, with no clear D. CDR1 is SNHLY, CDR2 FYNNEI, per germline. The CDR3 sequence is 15 residues long. V lost 0 bases and J lost 7, with 12 bases in between.

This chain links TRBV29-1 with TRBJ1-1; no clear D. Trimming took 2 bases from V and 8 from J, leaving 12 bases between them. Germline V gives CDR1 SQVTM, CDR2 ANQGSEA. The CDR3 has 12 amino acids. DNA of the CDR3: TGCAGCGTTGAACGGACTGGCTTCGAAGCTTTCTTT. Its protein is CSVERTGFEAFF.

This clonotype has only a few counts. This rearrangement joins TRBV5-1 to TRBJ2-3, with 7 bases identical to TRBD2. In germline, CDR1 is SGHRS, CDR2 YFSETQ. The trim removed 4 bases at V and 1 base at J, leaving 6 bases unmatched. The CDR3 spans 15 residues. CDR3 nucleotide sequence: TGCGCCAGCAGCCCGACCACTAGCGGCACAGATACGCAGTATTTT. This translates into CASSPTTSGTDTQYF.

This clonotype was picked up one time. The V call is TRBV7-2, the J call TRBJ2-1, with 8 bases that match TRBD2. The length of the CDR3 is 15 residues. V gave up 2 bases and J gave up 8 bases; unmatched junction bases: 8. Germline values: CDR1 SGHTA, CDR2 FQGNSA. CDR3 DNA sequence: TGTGCCAGCAGCTTAATTGGCGGGGGGAGGGATGAGCAGTTCTTC. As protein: CASSLIGGGRDEQFF.

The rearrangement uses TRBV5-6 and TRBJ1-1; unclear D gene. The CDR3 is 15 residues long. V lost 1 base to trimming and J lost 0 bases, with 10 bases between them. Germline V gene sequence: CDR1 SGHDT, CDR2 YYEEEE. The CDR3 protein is CASSLLTRVNTEAFF. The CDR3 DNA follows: TGTGCCAGCAGCTTGTTGACGCGAGTGAACACTGAAGCTTTCTTT.

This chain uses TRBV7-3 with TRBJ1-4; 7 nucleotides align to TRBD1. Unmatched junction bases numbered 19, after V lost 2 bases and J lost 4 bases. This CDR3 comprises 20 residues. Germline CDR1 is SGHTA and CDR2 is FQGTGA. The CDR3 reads CASSLGSRDSIYSFNEKLFF. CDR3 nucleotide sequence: TGTGCCAGCAGCTTAGGGTCCCGGGACAGCATCTATAGTTTTAATGAAAAACTGTTTTTT.

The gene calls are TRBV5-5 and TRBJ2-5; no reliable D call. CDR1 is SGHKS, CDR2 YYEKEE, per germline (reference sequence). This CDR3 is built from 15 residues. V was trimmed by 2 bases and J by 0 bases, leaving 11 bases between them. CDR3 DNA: TGTGCCAGCAGCTTCGGACCCCAGTACCAAGAGACCCAGTACTTC. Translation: CASSFGPQYQETQYF.